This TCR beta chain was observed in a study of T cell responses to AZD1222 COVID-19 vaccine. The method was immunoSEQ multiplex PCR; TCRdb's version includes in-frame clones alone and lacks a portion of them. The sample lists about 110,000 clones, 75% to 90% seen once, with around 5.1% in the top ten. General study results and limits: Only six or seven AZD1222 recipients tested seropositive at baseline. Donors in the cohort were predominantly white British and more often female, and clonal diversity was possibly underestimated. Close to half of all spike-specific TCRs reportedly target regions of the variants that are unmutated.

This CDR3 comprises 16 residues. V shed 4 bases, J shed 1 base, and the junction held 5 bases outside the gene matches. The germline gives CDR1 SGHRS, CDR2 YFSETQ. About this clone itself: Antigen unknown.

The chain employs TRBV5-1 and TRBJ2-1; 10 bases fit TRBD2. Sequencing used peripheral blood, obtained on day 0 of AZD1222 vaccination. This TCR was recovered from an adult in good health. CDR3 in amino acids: CASSAGLAYSYNEQFF. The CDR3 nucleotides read TGCGCCAGCAGCGCGGGACTAGCGTATTCCTACAATGAGCAGTTCTTC.